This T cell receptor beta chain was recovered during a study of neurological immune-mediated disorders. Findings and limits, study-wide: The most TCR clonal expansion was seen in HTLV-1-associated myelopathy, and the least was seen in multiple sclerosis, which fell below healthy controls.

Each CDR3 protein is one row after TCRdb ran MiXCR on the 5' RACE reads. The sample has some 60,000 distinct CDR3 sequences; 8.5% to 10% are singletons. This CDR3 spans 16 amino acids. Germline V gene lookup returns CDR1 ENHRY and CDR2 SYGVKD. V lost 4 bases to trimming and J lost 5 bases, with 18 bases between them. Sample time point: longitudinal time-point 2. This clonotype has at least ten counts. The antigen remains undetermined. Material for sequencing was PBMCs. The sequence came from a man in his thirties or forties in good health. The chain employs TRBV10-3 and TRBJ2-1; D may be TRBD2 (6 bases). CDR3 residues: CAISVLPGLGDNEQFF. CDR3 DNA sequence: TGTGCCATCAGTGTTTTACCGGGACTGGGCGACAATGAGCAGTTCTTC.